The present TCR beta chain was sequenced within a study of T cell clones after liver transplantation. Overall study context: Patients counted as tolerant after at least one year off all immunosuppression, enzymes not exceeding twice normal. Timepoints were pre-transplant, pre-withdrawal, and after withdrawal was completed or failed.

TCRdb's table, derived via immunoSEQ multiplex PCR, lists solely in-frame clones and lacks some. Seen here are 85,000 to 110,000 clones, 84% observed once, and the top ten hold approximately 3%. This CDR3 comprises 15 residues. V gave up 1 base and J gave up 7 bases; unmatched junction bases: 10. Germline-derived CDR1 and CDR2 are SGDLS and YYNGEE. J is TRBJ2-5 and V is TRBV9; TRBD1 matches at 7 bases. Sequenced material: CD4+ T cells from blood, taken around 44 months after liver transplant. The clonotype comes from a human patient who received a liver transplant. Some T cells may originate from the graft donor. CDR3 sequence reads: CASSVRTGPIMTQYF. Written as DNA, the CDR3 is TGTGCCAGCAGCGTAAGGACAGGTCCCATAATGACCCAGTACTTC.